This TCR beta chain was identified during a study of blood T cell repertoires in COVID-19. Here immunoSEQ multiplex PCR was the method, and the copy in TCRdb shows in-frame clones only, minus some. Here the sample spans 250,000 or so clones, 80% to 85% being singletons. Enrollees, about 18 to 95 years old, lived in 24 US areas. Self-reported history from a screening survey and questionnaire set each donor's cohort. This CDR3 contains 14 residues. V was cut by 4 bases and J by 4 bases, with 12 bases left in between. The V gene's germline CDR1 is SGHRS and CDR2 YFSETQ. Sequencing was performed on PBMCs or T cells enriched from blood (not recorded which). The rearrangement joins TRBV5-1 to TRBJ2-1; D possibly corresponds to TRBD2 (5 bases). The sequence derives from a man in his fifties or sixties who had recovered from COVID-19. CDR3 nucleotide sequence: TGCGCCAGCAGCGCGGAGGACCGTTACAATGAGCAGTTCTTC. Amino acid sequence: CASSAEDRYNEQFF.